This TCR beta chain was recovered during a study of identical twins. Via MiXCR, TCRdb re-called the 5' RACE reads, giving one row per CDR3 protein. In the table there are about 480,000 distinct CDR3 sequences, about 14% of which are singletons. The CDR3 consists of 13 residues. Germline-derived CDR1 and CDR2 are WSHSY and SAAADI. The V gene end was trimmed by 6 bases and the J gene end by 3 bases; junction bases not matched to a gene: 4. These sequences were also reported in another study, on yellow fever vaccine responses in identical twins.

Sequencing was carried out using CD4+ T cells sorted from blood. The TCR originated in a young woman in good health. The chain has TRBV10-2 and TRBJ2-7; TRBD2 matches 8 bases. The CDR3 sequence is CASRGLGIYEQYF. Here the CDR3 DNA reads TGCGCCAGCAGGGGACTAGGGATCTACGAGCAGTACTTC.